This T cell receptor (beta chain) emerged from a study of CD8+ T cells in alopecia areata. Across the whole study: Oral tofacitinib (5 to 10 mg twice daily) was administered to treated patients.

Trimming stripped 0 bases from V and 3 bases from J, with 11 bases between. Germline-derived CDR1 and CDR2 are SGHRS and YFSETQ. There are 15 residues in the CDR3. Comment on this clone: What it binds is not known.

Collected material from alopecia areata patients comprised lesional scalp punch biopsies and peripheral blood. General study points: Patients shared TCRs less clearly than mice did, possibly owing to HLA. Compared with normal scalp, lesional scalp had higher clonality and more expanded CD8+ clones.

cDNA serving as the sequencing template came from extracted, reverse transcribed RNA. Assay used: immunoSEQ multiplex PCR; TCRdb lists only in-frame clones, some missing. Found here are 12,000 or so clones, 56% of them singletons; the top ten hold around 13%. This rearrangement joins TRBV5-1 to TRBJ2-3; possibly TRBD1 or TRBD2 for D (5 bases each). The clonotype was recovered from a human donor with alopecia areata. Sequenced sample: skin. CDR3 in DNA: TGCGCCAGCAGCTTGGGTCAGTGGGGGACAGATACGCAGTATTTT. Translation: CASSLGQWGTDTQYF.